The sample holds a few counts of the clone carrying this TCR beta chain. TCRdb used MiXCR to reprocess the RACE reads, holding one entry per CDR3 protein. The profile shows around 150,000 distinct CDR3 sequences, about 30% of them singletons. These data are taken from a study of human T cells and chemical hapten exposure. Germline loops: CDR1 LGHDT, CDR2 YNNKEL (reference sequence). CDR3 length: 14 residues. V lost 3 bases and J lost 1, with 9 bases in between. Time point given: patch test 3, about 24 weeks after DPC sensitization. The treatment denotes: therapeutic diphenylcyclopropenone sensitization with weekly scalp DPC.

This sequence joins TRBV3-1 and TRBJ2-5; no reliable D call. This receptor was obtained from a woman between 18 and 29 years old with alopecia areata. Some clones in this sample may be carry-over from other donors' samples. Sample: whole blood, taken in connection with sensitization to the hapten diphenylcyclopropenone (DPC). Here the CDR3 DNA reads TGTGCCAGCAGCCACTTGGGCGGCCAAGAGACCCAGTACTTC. This gives the protein CASSHLGGQETQYF.